The rows below give T cell receptor beta chains drawn from one sample of a study of T cells after yellow fever vaccination. One entry per CDR3 protein, called by TCRdb with MiXCR from the 5' RACE reads. The sample has about 130,000 distinct CDR3 sequences; about 7% are singletons. The sequencing here drew on CD4+ T cells sorted from PBMCs, taken 10 days after the yellow fever booster vaccination. The receptors were gathered from a man under 40 who received the YFV17D yellow fever vaccine. The CDR3 runs from the conserved cysteine through the conserved F or W. The D gene is left open where the match is weak. Only some rows state a clone size, as once, few, many or a class for expanded clones.

V	length	D	size	J	CDR3	DNA
TRBV6-5	12	.	many	TRBJ1-2	CASRRQLYGYTF	TGTGCCAGCAGACGACAGCTCTATGGCTACACCTTC
TRBV6-5	18	TRBD2	.	TRBJ2-7	CASSSQASGRVELYEQYF	TGTGCCAGCAGTTCTCAGGCGAGCGGGAGGGTCGAGCTTTACGAGCAGTACTTC
TRBV20-1	14	TRBD1	many	TRBJ1-1	CSARTGGPNTEAFF	TGCAGTGCTAGGACAGGGGGACCAAACACTGAAGCTTTCTTT
TRBV14	14	TRBD2	.	TRBJ2-3	CASSPGLAGVKQYF	TGTGCCAGCAGCCCCGGACTAGCGGGAGTTAAACAGTATTTT
TRBV28	12	.	many	TRBJ2-7	CASSYTFYEQYF	TGTGCCAGCAGTTATACTTTCTACGAGCAGTACTTC
TRBV4-2	16	.	many	TRBJ2-1	CASSQVKSGKSNEQFF	TGTGCCAGCAGCCAAGTGAAGTCAGGGAAATCAAATGAGCAGTTCTTC
TRBV29-1	13	TRBD1	many	TRBJ2-7	CSALDRLLYEQYF	TGCAGCGCCTTGGACAGGCTCCTCTACGAGCAGTACTTC
TRBV5-6	15	TRBD2	.	TRBJ2-1	CARSPGRPSGNEQFF	TGTGCCAGGAGCCCCGGGCGGCCTAGCGGTAATGAGCAGTTCTTC
TRBV2	12	.	.	TRBJ1-6	CASHPDNSPLHF	TGTGCCAGCCACCCGGACAATTCACCCCTCCACTTT
TRBV11-1	18	TRBD1	many	TRBJ1-4	CASSGRTGTGPSGEKLFF	TGTGCCAGCAGCGGTAGGACCGGGACAGGGCCCTCAGGCGAAAAACTGTTTTTT
TRBV6-2/TRBV6-3	16	.	many	TRBJ2-2	CASTPPIGRNTGELFF	TGTGCCAGCACGCCGCCTATAGGACGCAACACCGGGGAGCTGTTTTTT
TRBV20-1	12	.	many	TRBJ2-1	CSARDLALRQFF	TGCAGTGCTAGAGATCTTGCCTTAAGGCAGTTCTTC
TRBV3-1	14	TRBD2	many	TRBJ2-2	CASSQIAGGSELFF	TGTGCCAGCAGCCAAATAGCGGGAGGATCAGAGCTGTTTTTT
TRBV5-1	16	.	many	TRBJ2-6	CASSLGLISGANVLTF	TGCGCCAGCAGCTTGGGTTTGATCTCTGGGGCCAACGTCCTGACTTTC
TRBV28	13	.	many	TRBJ1-1	CASSPAGPTEAFF	TGTGCCAGCAGTCCAGCAGGGCCCACTGAAGCTTTCTTT
TRBV15	15	.	many	TRBJ2-7	CATSRSLGVKDEQYF	TGTGCCACCAGCAGATCGTTAGGGGTGAAGGACGAGCAGTACTTC